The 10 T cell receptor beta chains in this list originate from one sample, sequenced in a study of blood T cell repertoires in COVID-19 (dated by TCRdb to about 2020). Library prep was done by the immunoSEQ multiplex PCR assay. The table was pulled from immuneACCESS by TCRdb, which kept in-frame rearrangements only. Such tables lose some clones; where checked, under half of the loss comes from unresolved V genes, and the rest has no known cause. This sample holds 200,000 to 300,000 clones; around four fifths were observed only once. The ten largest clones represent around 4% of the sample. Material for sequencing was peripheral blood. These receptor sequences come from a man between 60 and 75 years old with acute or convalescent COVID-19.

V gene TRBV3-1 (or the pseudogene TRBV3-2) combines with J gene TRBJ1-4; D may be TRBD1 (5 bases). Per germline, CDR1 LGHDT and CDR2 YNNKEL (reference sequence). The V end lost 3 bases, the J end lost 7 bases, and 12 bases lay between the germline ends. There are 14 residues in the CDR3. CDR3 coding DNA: TGTGCCAGCAGCCACAGGGTAGTTGCTGAAAAACTGTTTTTT. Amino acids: CASSHRVVAEKLFF.

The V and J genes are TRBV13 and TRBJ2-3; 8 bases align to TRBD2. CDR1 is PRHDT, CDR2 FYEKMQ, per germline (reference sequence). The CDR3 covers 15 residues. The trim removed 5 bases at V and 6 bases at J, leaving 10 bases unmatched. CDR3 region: CASSPLGGASDTQYF. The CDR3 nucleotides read TGTGCCAGCAGCCCTCTCGGGGGGGCATCGGATACGCAGTATTTT.

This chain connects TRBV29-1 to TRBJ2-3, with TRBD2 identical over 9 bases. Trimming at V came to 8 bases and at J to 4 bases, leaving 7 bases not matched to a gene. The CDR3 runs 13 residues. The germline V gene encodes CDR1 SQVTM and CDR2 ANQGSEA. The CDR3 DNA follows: TGCAGCTTCGGGCTAGCGGGGCCAGATACGCAGTATTTT. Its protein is CSFGLAGPDTQYF.

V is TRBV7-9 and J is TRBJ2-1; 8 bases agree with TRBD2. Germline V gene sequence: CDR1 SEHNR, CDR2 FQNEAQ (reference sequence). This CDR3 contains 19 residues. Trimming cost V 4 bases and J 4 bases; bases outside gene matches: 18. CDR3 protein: CASSSRASGSSLAYNEQFF. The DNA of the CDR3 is TGTGCCAGCAGCTCGCGGGCTAGCGGGTCCTCCTTGGCGTACAATGAGCAGTTCTTC.

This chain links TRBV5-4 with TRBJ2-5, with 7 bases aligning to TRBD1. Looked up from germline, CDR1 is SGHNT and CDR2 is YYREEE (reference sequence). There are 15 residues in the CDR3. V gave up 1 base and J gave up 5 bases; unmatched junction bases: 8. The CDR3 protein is CASSLRGVRGETQYF. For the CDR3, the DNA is TGTGCCAGCAGCTTGAGGGGTGTCAGGGGGGAGACCCAGTACTTC.

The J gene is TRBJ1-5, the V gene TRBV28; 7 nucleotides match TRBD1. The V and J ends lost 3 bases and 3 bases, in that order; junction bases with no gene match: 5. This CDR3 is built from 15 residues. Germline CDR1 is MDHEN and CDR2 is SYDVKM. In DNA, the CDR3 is TGTGCCAGCAGTTTGCCCGGGACAGTCAATCAGCCCCAGCATTTT. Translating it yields CASSLPGTVNQPQHF.

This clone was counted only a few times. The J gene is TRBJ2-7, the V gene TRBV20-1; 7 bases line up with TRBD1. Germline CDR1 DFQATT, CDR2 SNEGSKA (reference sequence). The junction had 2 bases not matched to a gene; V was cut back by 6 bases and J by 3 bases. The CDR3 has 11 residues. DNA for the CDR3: TGCAGTGCAGGGGACAGCTACGAGCAGTACTTC. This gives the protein CSAGDSYEQYF.

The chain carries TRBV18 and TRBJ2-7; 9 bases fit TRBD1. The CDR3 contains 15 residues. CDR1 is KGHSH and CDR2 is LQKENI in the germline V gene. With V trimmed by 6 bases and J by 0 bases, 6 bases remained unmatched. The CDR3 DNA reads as TGTGCCAGCTCCCTCCGGGGACAGGGCTCCTACGAGCAGTACTTC. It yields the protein CASSLRGQGSYEQYF.

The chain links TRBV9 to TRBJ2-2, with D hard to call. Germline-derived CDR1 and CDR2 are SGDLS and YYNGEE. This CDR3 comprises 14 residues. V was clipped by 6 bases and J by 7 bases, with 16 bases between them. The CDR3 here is CASNYGGSGGELFF. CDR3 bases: TGTGCCAGCAACTACGGTGGTTCGGGCGGGGAGCTGTTTTTT.

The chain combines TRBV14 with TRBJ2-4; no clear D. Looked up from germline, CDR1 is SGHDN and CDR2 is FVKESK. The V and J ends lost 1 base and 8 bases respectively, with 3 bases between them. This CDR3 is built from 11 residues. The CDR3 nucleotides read TGTGCCAGCAGCCAAGGAGACATTCAGTACTTC. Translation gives CASSQGDIQYF.